Sequencing of this T cell receptor (beta chain) was carried out in a study of shared clonotypes between healthy human individuals. Study in general: Three plates each covered CD4 naive and memory; CD8 naive two, CD8 memory one.

The test was conducted at deep level. Method: immunoSEQ multiplex PCR; TCRdb's copy keeps in-frame clones and lacks some. The sample yields more than 2,000,000 clones, about 92% seen once. V lost 1 base and J lost 0; bases outside the gene matches: 8. The CDR3 runs to 17 residues. Germline lookup yields CDR1 SGHRS and CDR2 YFSETQ. J is TRBJ2-3 and V is TRBV5-1, with 7 bases fitting TRBD2. The TCR comes from a man between 18 and 35 years old in good health. Sequenced sample: naive CD4+ T cells sorted from blood. The subset denotes: CD45RA+ positively selected. The DNA for the CDR3 is TGCGCCAGCAGCTTGTTGGCGGGGGTTATTAGCACAGATACGCAGTATTTT. Translation: CASSLLAGVISTDTQYF.